These T cell receptor beta chains were read from a single sample in a study of blood T cell repertoires in COVID-19. The protocol was immunoSEQ multiplex PCR, while the TCRdb copy is restricted to in-frame clones and leaves out a portion. The sample contains 200,000 to 250,000 clones, 88% of which appear only once. Sequencing used peripheral blood. Every receptor here comes from a woman aged 60 to 75 with acute or convalescent COVID-19. Both conserved end residues are part of each CDR3. D genes are given only for firm matches. A row's size may be missing; if present it is once, few, many or a size class.

j_call d_call v_call clone_size cdr3_nt cdr3_aa
TRBJ2-2 NA TRBV10-3 NA TGTGCCGCAAAACATGCGGTCGGGGAGCTGTTTTTT CAAKHAVGELFF
TRBJ2-2 TRBD1 TRBV4-2 NA TGTGCCAGCAGTCGGGACAGGGGGCGCGGGGAGCTGTTTTTT CASSRDRGRGELFF
TRBJ2-5 NA TRBV7-9 once TGTGCCAGCAGCTCGGGGATGGGAGAGACCCAGTACTTC CASSSGMGETQYF
TRBJ1-5 TRBD1 TRBV30 NA TGTGCCTGGAGTGGAAAGGGGACAGGGCATCAGCCCCAGCATTTT CAWSGKGTGHQPQHF
TRBJ2-5 TRBD2 TRBV29-1 NA TGCAGCGTTTCGGGACTAGCGGGGGCTGAGACCCAGTACTTC CSVSGLAGAETQYF
TRBJ1-5 NA TRBV2 NA TGTGCCGGTTCCAGTGGGAGAAATCAGCCCCAGCATTTT CAGSSGRNQPQHF
TRBJ2-6 NA TRBV18 NA TGTGCCAGCTCACCACGGGAATGGGGCCTAGGGTCTGGGGCCAACGTCCTGACTTTC CASSPREWGLGSGANVLTF
TRBJ1-5 TRBD1 TRBV24-1 NA TGTGCCACCAGTGGCCAGGGGGAGAATCAGCCCCAGCATTTT CATSGQGENQPQHF
TRBJ1-6 NA TRBV5-8 NA TGTGCCAGCAGCTTGAGGGGTAATTCACCCCTCCACTTT CASSLRGNSPLHF
TRBJ2-7 TRBD2 TRBV4-1 NA TGCGCCAGCAGCCCTAGCGGGAGCGGCTTCTACGAGCAGTACTTC CASSPSGSGFYEQYF
TRBJ1-2 TRBD1 TRBV5-1 NA TGCGCCAGCAGCTCTTCCGGGACAGTCAACTATGGCTACACCTTC CASSSSGTVNYGYTF
TRBJ1-2 NA TRBV6-4 NA TGTGCCAGCAGTGACTCGGGGCCCCGCCTTGCCACCTTC CASSDSGPRLATF
TRBJ1-5 TRBD1 TRBV7-8 NA TGTGCCAGCAGCCAGAGGGACAGGGGGCGCGATCAGCCCCAGCATTTT CASSQRDRGRDQPQHF
TRBJ2-4 NA TRBV2 NA TGTGCCAGCAGTGAAGGTGTTCTAGCCAAAAACATTCAGTACTTC CASSEGVLAKNIQYF
TRBJ2-3 TRBD2 TRBV10-1 once TGCGCCACCTCCCCCGGACTAGCGGGACCTGATACGCAGTATTTT CATSPGLAGPDTQYF
TRBJ2-1 NA TRBV7-2 NA TGTGCCAGCAGCTTAGGGGCGGGGCTCTTCTACAATGAGCAGTTCTTC CASSLGAGLFYNEQFF
TRBJ2-7 NA TRBV6-5 NA TGTGCCATCTGGGACATTTCCTACGAGCAGTACTTC CAIWDISYEQYF
TRBJ1-2 NA TRBV6-5 NA TGTGCCAGCAACCTACAGGGTTATGGCTACACCTTC CASNLQGYGYTF
TRBJ1-1 NA TRBV9 NA TGTGCCAGCAGCGTAGCAGGGAACACTGAAGCTTTCTTT CASSVAGNTEAFF
TRBJ1-5 NA TRBV7-2 NA TGTGCCAGCAGCTTAGTTTCAGGGGGCAATCAGCCCCAGCATTTT CASSLVSGGNQPQHF
TRBJ1-5 NA TRBV2 NA TGTGCCAGCAATGAGGATCGGTTGGGGGCTGGACAGCCCCAGCATTTT CASNEDRLGAGQPQHF
TRBJ2-7 TRBD2 TRBV18 NA TGTGCCAGCTCCCCCCTCGCTAGCGGGGCCCCGGGCGAGCAGTACTTC CASSPLASGAPGEQYF
TRBJ1-4 TRBD1 TRBV15 NA TGTGCCACCAGCTCTCAAACCGGGACAGGGATCCGTGCTAATGAAAAACTGTTTTTT CATSSQTGTGIRANEKLFF
TRBJ2-7 NA TRBV6-5 NA TGTGCCAGCAGTCTGGGAGGGCAGTACTTC CASSLGGQYF
TRBJ1-2 TRBD1 TRBV25-1 NA TGTGCCAGCAGTGCACCCGGGACAGGGTATGGCTACACCTTC CASSAPGTGYGYTF
TRBJ2-1 NA TRBV6-5 NA TGTGCCAGCAGAACGGGTTCAATCAATGAGCAGTTCTTC CASRTGSINEQFF
TRBJ1-6 TRBD1 TRBV28 NA TGTGCCAGCAGTCCCGAAATAACAGGGGCGAATAATTCACCCCTCCACTTT CASSPEITGANNSPLHF
TRBJ2-2 NA TRBV18 NA TGTGCCAGCTCACCATTAAATCCCGCGAACACCGGGGAGCTGTTTTTT CASSPLNPANTGELFF
TRBJ2-7 NA TRBV6-2/TRBV6-3 NA TGTGCCAGCAGTTTCCTCAGCTACGAGCAGTACTTC CASSFLSYEQYF
TRBJ1-5 NA TRBV5-1 NA TGCGCCAGCAGCGCGGACGGGACAACGGATCAGCCCCAGCATTTT CASSADGTTDQPQHF